A selection of T cell receptor beta chains follows, all from one sample in a study of technical replicates of blood from a few donors. The table came from immunoSEQ multiplex PCR; TCRdb's copy has only in-frame clones and leaves some out. The table shows fewer than 85,000 clones, with 90% to 97% occurring only once. The sample was T cells isolated from PBMCs. These receptors came from a human donor in good health. The CDR3 runs from the conserved cysteine through the conserved F or W. The order of the fields is J gene, clone size, V gene, D gene, CDR3 protein, CDR3 DNA. D genes are given only for firm matches. The size entry is marked missing in some rows and otherwise reads once, few, many or a size class.

J: TRBJ1-1
size: .
V: TRBV27
D: .
CDR3: CASSLSGSTEAFF
DNA: TGTGCCAGCAGTTTATCAGGGAGCACTGAAGCTTTCTTT

J: TRBJ2-7
size: once
V: TRBV7-2
D: TRBD2
CDR3: CASSPGLAGVGYEQYF
DNA: TGTGCCAGCAGCCCGGGACTAGCGGGAGTTGGCTACGAGCAGTACTTC

J: TRBJ2-7
size: once
V: TRBV2
D: .
CDR3: CASRGSLHEQYF
DNA: TGTGCCAGCAGGGGGAGTTTACACGAGCAGTACTTC

J: TRBJ2-3
size: .
V: TRBV29-1
D: .
CDR3: CSVVGRTDTQYF
DNA: TGCAGCGTTGTGGGGAGGACAGATACGCAGTATTTT

J: TRBJ2-1
size: .
V: TRBV7-9
D: TRBD2
CDR3: CASSRPGGSYNEQFF
DNA: TGTGCCAGCAGCCGACCGGGAGGCTCCTACAATGAGCAGTTCTTC

J: TRBJ2-7
size: .
V: TRBV5-4
D: .
CDR3: CASSLGTAGEQYF
DNA: TGTGCCAGCAGCTTGGGGACAGCGGGGGAGCAGTACTTC

J: TRBJ2-1
size: .
V: TRBV11-2
D: .
CDR3: CASSSSGQTYNEQFF
DNA: TGTGCCAGCAGCTCTAGTGGACAGACCTACAATGAGCAGTTCTTC

J: TRBJ2-3
size: .
V: TRBV21-1
D: .
CDR3: CASSKVWRTDTQYF
DNA: TGTGCCAGCAGCAAAGTGTGGCGCACAGATACGCAGTATTTT

J: TRBJ1-1
size: .
V: TRBV6-1
D: .
CDR3: CASSEAAVNTEAFF
DNA: TGTGCCAGCAGTGAAGCGGCGGTAAACACTGAAGCTTTCTTT

J: TRBJ2-2
size: .
V: TRBV4-3
D: .
CDR3: CASSQDGGEGETGELFF
DNA: TGCGCCAGCAGCCAAGATGGTGGGGAGGGGGAAACCGGGGAGCTGTTTTTT

J: TRBJ2-1
size: few
V: TRBV7-3
D: .
CDR3: CASSLQTGTPPREQFF
DNA: TGTGCCAGCAGCCTTCAAACAGGGACGCCCCCGAGAGAGCAGTTCTTC

J: TRBJ1-1
size: .
V: TRBV7-3
D: .
CDR3: CASSLKPGERTEAFF
DNA: TGTGCCAGCAGCTTAAAGCCAGGGGAACGGACTGAAGCTTTCTTT

J: TRBJ2-1
size: .
V: TRBV11-2
D: .
CDR3: CASSLGVAEYNEQFF
DNA: TGTGCCAGCAGCTTAGGAGTTGCGGAGTACAATGAGCAGTTCTTC

J: TRBJ2-7
size: .
V: TRBV19
D: TRBD2
CDR3: CASSLLAGVNEQYF
DNA: TGTGCCAGTAGTCTGTTAGCGGGAGTAAACGAGCAGTACTTC

J: TRBJ2-5
size: .
V: TRBV27
D: TRBD1
CDR3: CASSHRGLETQYF
DNA: TGTGCCAGCAGTCACAGGGGGCTCGAGACCCAGTACTTC

J: TRBJ2-7
size: few
V: TRBV19
D: TRBD1
CDR3: CASSKGQYYEQYF
DNA: TGTGCCAGTAGTAAGGGACAGTACTACGAGCAGTACTTC

J: TRBJ2-1
size: .
V: TRBV27
D: .
CDR3: CASSRYNEQFF
DNA: TGTGCCAGCAGTCGTTACAATGAGCAGTTCTTC

J: TRBJ2-7
size: once
V: TRBV6-5
D: .
CDR3: CASSYIRDSYEQYF
DNA: TGTGCCAGCAGTTACATTCGGGACTCCTACGAGCAGTACTTC

J: TRBJ2-1
size: .
V: TRBV7-6
D: .
CDR3: CASSLVADSSYNEQFF
DNA: TGTGCCAGCAGCTTAGTAGCAGACAGCTCCTACAATGAGCAGTTCTTC

J: TRBJ2-5
size: .
V: TRBV12-5
D: TRBD2
CDR3: CASGLDPPSLAGDKETQYF
DNA: TGTGCTAGTGGTTTGGACCCCCCTAGTTTGGCGGGAGATAAAGAGACCCAGTACTTC

J: TRBJ2-3
size: .
V: TRBV4-2
D: .
CDR3: CASSSGTDTQYF
DNA: TGTGCCAGCTCCTCGGGCACAGATACGCAGTATTTT

J: TRBJ2-1
size: .
V: TRBV15
D: TRBD2
CDR3: CATSRGGTTSYNEQFF
DNA: TGTGCCACCAGCAGAGGAGGGACTACCTCCTACAATGAGCAGTTCTTC

J: TRBJ1-4
size: .
V: TRBV25-1
D: .
CDR3: CASSEQVEKLFF
DNA: TGTGCCAGCAGTGAACAGGTGGAAAAACTGTTTTTT

J: TRBJ1-2
size: .
V: TRBV7-2
D: TRBD1
CDR3: CASSFQTGDFGYTF
DNA: TGTGCCAGCAGCTTCCAGACAGGGGATTTTGGCTACACCTTC

J: TRBJ1-2
size: .
V: TRBV6-5
D: .
CDR3: CASSYSFGSGNYGYTF
DNA: TGTGCCAGCAGTTACTCGTTTGGTTCCGGGAACTATGGCTACACCTTC

J: TRBJ2-1
size: .
V: TRBV5-4
D: TRBD2
CDR3: CASSRGLAEGKEQFF
DNA: TGTGCCAGCAGCAGAGGACTAGCGGAGGGGAAGGAGCAGTTCTTC

J: TRBJ2-3
size: .
V: TRBV6-4
D: .
CDR3: CASRETDTDTQYF
DNA: TGTGCCAGCAGGGAGACTGACACAGATACGCAGTATTTT

J: TRBJ2-1
size: once
V: TRBV9
D: TRBD1
CDR3: CASSVGYQGAFGEQFF
DNA: TGTGCCAGCAGCGTAGGTTACCAGGGGGCTTTCGGTGAGCAGTTCTTC

J: TRBJ2-2
size: .
V: TRBV6-5
D: .
CDR3: CASMFMSGELFF
DNA: TGTGCCAGCATGTTTATGTCCGGGGAGCTGTTTTTT

J: TRBJ2-5
size: .
V: TRBV6-5
D: .
CDR3: CASSYSPGETQYF
DNA: TGTGCCAGCAGTTACTCCCCCGGGGAGACCCAGTACTTC

J: TRBJ1-3
size: .
V: TRBV28
D: .
CDR3: CASSFSAGGNSGNTIYF
DNA: TGTGCCAGCAGTTTCTCAGCGGGGGGAAACTCTGGAAACACCATATATTTT

J: TRBJ2-1
size: .
V: TRBV6-5
D: TRBD2
CDR3: CASSYVSTSGVSEFF
DNA: TGTGCCAGCAGTTACGTATCGACTAGCGGAGTTTCAGAGTTCTTC

J: TRBJ2-7
size: .
V: TRBV19
D: .
CDR3: CASSTGQPYEQYF
DNA: TGTGCCAGTAGTACCGGACAGCCCTACGAGCAGTACTTC

J: TRBJ2-7
size: .
V: TRBV28
D: .
CDR3: CASALGGGIPYEQYF
DNA: TGTGCCAGCGCCTTAGGAGGCGGGATTCCCTACGAGCAGTACTTC

J: TRBJ2-1
size: .
V: TRBV5-6
D: .
CDR3: CASSRSEASYEQFF
DNA: TGTGCCAGCAGCCGTTCAGAGGCTAGCTATGAGCAGTTCTTC

J: TRBJ2-1
size: .
V: TRBV29-1
D: .
CDR3: CSVEAASYNEQFF
DNA: TGCAGCGTTGAAGCCGCCAGCTACAATGAGCAGTTCTTC

J: TRBJ1-1
size: .
V: TRBV27
D: .
CDR3: CASSRTTGIVEAFF
DNA: TGTGCCAGCAGCCGAACTACAGGGATAGTTGAAGCTTTCTTT

J: TRBJ2-7
size: .
V: TRBV5-6
D: TRBD2
CDR3: CASSFLAGGLSYEQYF
DNA: TGTGCCAGCAGCTTCCTAGCGGGAGGTCTCTCCTACGAGCAGTACTTC

J: TRBJ2-7
size: .
V: TRBV4-1
D: TRBD1
CDR3: CASSQVPGTAYEQYF
DNA: TGCGCCAGCAGCCAAGTCCCCGGGACAGCCTACGAGCAGTACTTC

J: TRBJ2-6
size: .
V: TRBV30
D: .
CDR3: CAWSGRRIGSGANVLTF
DNA: TGTGCCTGGAGTGGGAGGAGAATAGGCTCTGGGGCCAACGTCCTGACTTTC

J: TRBJ2-7
size: .
V: TRBV5-8
D: .
CDR3: CASSLVGIVYEQYF
DNA: TGTGCCAGCAGCTTGGTCGGGATCGTATACGAGCAGTACTTC

J: TRBJ2-7
size: .
V: TRBV7-9
D: .
CDR3: CASSLSYEQYF
DNA: TGTGCCAGCAGCCTCTCCTACGAGCAGTACTTC

J: TRBJ2-1
size: .
V: TRBV2
D: .
CDR3: CASSGYWGLTADNEQFF
DNA: TGTGCCAGCAGTGGGTACTGGGGCCTAACGGCGGACAATGAGCAGTTCTTC

J: TRBJ2-5
size: .
V: TRBV4-2
D: .
CDR3: CASSRTGEETQYF
DNA: TGTGCCAGCAGCCGGACGGGAGAAGAGACCCAGTACTTC

J: TRBJ2-5
size: .
V: TRBV7-9
D: TRBD2
CDR3: CASSSPTSGRWQETQYF
DNA: TGTGCCAGCAGCAGCCCGACTAGCGGGAGGTGGCAAGAGACCCAGTACTTC

J: TRBJ1-2
size: .
V: TRBV28
D: TRBD1
CDR3: CASSPPGGINYGYTF
DNA: TGTGCCAGCAGTCCCCCAGGGGGCATTAACTATGGCTACACCTTC